The following is a T cell receptor (beta chain) sequence with its context. This record comes from a study of blood T cell repertoires in COVID-19. Turning to the study itself: The study drew acute and convalescent COVID-19 samples from the United States, Italy and Spain. From T cells, B-cell-depleted T cells, or PBMCs came the material, which was cDNA or gDNA.

In the source study's methods: Amplifying reference gene primers gave estimates of nucleated cell counts. TCRdb's table, derived via immunoSEQ multiplex PCR, lists solely in-frame clones and lacks some. That table is the source of V, J and clone size, and D and trimming were worked out from the DNA. Here the sample spans some 150,000 clones, about four fifths being singletons. The receptor was derived from a human donor with acute or convalescent COVID-19. The donor label of this sample is uncertain. Material for sequencing was peripheral blood.

The CDR3 reads CASSLGTAGTNQPQHF. DNA of the CDR3: TGCGCCAGCAGCTTAGGGACAGCAGGGACTAATCAGCCCCAGCATTTT. The rearrangement links TRBV5-1 to TRBJ1-5; 7 nucleotides align to TRBD1. Trimming removed 2 bases from V and 4 bases from J; junction bases left unmatched: 9. The CDR3 is made up of 16 amino acids. Germline CDR1 reads SGHRS; CDR2 reads YFSETQ.